This T cell receptor beta chain was recorded in a study of chronic HIV infection and antiretroviral therapy. The junction had 6 bases not matched to a gene; V was cut back by 6 bases and J by 5 bases. Germline assignment: CDR1 MDHEN and CDR2 SYDVKM. The CDR3 covers 15 residues. This clonotype was counted a few times. MiXCR, run by TCRdb on the 5' RACE reads, gives a single entry per CDR3 protein. Here the sample spans 40,000 to 50,000 distinct CDR3 sequences, 15% to 20% being singletons. The material sequenced was peripheral blood. V gene TRBV28 combines with J gene TRBJ1-5; the match to TRBD1 covers 11 bases. The receptor's source is an adult who had HIV and had not received antiretroviral therapy, or was an uninfected healthy control (not recorded which). The CDR3 coding sequence is TGTGCCAGCAGCCAAGGGACAGGGGGAGATCAGCCCCAGCATTTT. Its protein is CASSQGTGGDQPQHF.